The clone carrying this TCR beta chain was seen more than once but under ten times. Its target is not known. Expressed TCRB transcripts got sequenced, as all isolated RNA was reverse transcribed. Read counts averaged approximately 3.5 million for samples of naive, central memory and regulatory T cells. TCRdb's copy holds only in-frame clones and misses some; the assay was immunoSEQ multiplex PCR. The sample records a few hundred thousand clones, more than 9.5% being singletons. Every single donor gave one heparinised blood draw, and these averaged around 0.12 L. This sample stems from a study of beta chain features in type 1 diabetes. General study findings and limits: Whether HLA type affects TCRB rearrangement stayed undetermined in the present work. Type 1 diabetes patients had fewer VDJ junction insertions and more deletions.

The sequencing input was naive CD4+ T cells from blood. This receptor was identified in a woman aged 30 to 39 in good health.

The DNA of the CDR3 is TGTGCCAGCGGAGCAGGGGCGTACAATGAGCAGTTCTTC. This sequence encodes CASGAGAYNEQFF. The chain links TRBV6-5 to TRBJ2-1; D perhaps matches TRBD1 (6 bases). CDR3 length equals 13 residues. Trimming stripped 8 bases from V and 4 bases from J, with 12 bases between. CDR1 MNHEY and CDR2 SVGAGI come from the germline V gene.